This T cell receptor beta chain was captured by sequencing in a study of shared clonotypes between healthy human individuals. Study summary: There were three CD4 naive, three CD4 memory, two CD8 naive and one CD8 memory plates per donor. Findings and caveats of the study: Generation probabilities of non-shared clonotypes were lower (relative to those shared by all four donors).

This CDR3 region has 15 residues. Germline CDR1 is MDHEN and CDR2 is SYDVKM. Trimming cost V 6 bases and J 0 bases, with 12 bases left between them. Concerning this clone: Its specificity is not known.

The test was conducted at deep level. The protocol was immunoSEQ multiplex PCR, while the TCRdb copy is restricted to in-frame clones and leaves out a portion. Of more than 2 million clones listed, 95% are singletons. The sequencing sample was made of naive CD4+ T cells sorted from blood. Subset reported: CD45RA+ positively selected. This receptor was identified in a man between 18 and 35 years old in good health. This rearrangement joins TRBV28 to TRBJ1-3; D unclear. This CDR3 is CASSDDRSSGNTIYF. DNA for the CDR3: TGTGCCAGCAGCGACGACCGGAGCTCTGGAAACACCATATATTTT.